This TCR beta chain is from a study of T cell responses to AZD1222 COVID-19 vaccine. Whole-study findings and limits: Among spike-specific TCRs, nearly half reportedly target unmutated variant regions. Vaccine-related CD4 TCRs covered spike, predominating at 160-218 and 743-854.

Germline CDR1 and CDR2: SGHVS and FNYEAQ. The CDR3 totals 15 residues. V was clipped by 5 bases and J by 3 bases; unmatched bases: 3. Here immunoSEQ multiplex PCR was the method, and the copy in TCRdb shows in-frame clones only, minus some. The profile covers some 150,000 clones, with around 90% appearing a single time and 4.4% taken by the ten largest. A remark on this clone: The antigen remains undetermined.

The J gene is TRBJ1-5, the V gene TRBV7-6; 11 positions agree with TRBD1. Sequencing was performed on peripheral blood, taken on day 0 of MenACWY control vaccination. This receptor was obtained from an adult in good health. This CDR3 is CASSEGQGVNQPQHF. As DNA, the CDR3 is TGTGCCAGCAGCGAGGGACAGGGGGTCAATCAGCCCCAGCATTTT.